This T cell receptor beta chain was documented in a study of identical twins. Study-wide results and caveats: Part of the zero-insertion signal could reflect confounding by invariant MAIT and iNKT cells.

TCRdb recomputed calls from the 5' RACE reads with MiXCR, one row per CDR3 protein. This table holds 350,000 to 400,000 distinct CDR3 sequences, 8.5% to 10% found once. The CDR3 loop spans 17 amino acids. Germline CDR1 reads SGHRS; CDR2 reads YFSETQ. Trimming took off 5 bases at V and 0 bases at J, with 15 bases between the two ends. As for this clonotype: Its antigen is as yet unknown.

The chain uses TRBV5-1 and TRBJ2-6; tentatively, D is TRBD1 (6 bases). This sequence was found in a woman aged 45-59 years in good health. Sequencing used naive T cells sorted from blood. CDR3 residues: CASSLQGFTSGANVLTF. CDR3 in DNA: TGCGCCAGCAGTTTACAGGGTTTTACCTCTGGGGCCAACGTCCTGACTTTC.